Sequencing of this TCR beta chain was carried out in a study of response to subunit inactivated influenza vaccine. Study-level points and caveats: Few additional T cells are recruited per seasonal influenza vaccination, authors suggested.

V lost 0 bases to trimming and J lost 4 bases, with 13 bases between them. Germline V lookup: CDR1 SGHRS, CDR2 YFSETQ. This CDR3 is built from 15 residues. TCRdb independently ran MiXCR on the RT-PCR reads; one entry per CDR3 protein. This sample yields roughly 550,000 distinct CDR3 sequences, of which around 25% are seen a single time; about 3% belongs to the top ten. With respect to this clonotype: Its antigen is still unknown.

This sample was shared with a second study, whose subject was T cells expressing NK-cell markers. From that study: Beta-chain TCR cDNA was generated via 5'RACE template switching with UMIs. Clarity on HCMV specificity was lacking for the expanded NKG2C+ T cell clones.

This chain joins TRBV5-1 and TRBJ1-2; possibly TRBD1 for D (6 bases). Material: CD4+ T cells sorted from PBMCs, obtained approximately 13 days after vaccination. The source is a man aged 45 to 65 who received an inactivated influenza vaccine. The chain's CDR3 is CASSLGDRSIYGYTF. CDR3 DNA sequence: TGCGCCAGCAGCTTGGGCGACAGGAGTATCTATGGCTACACCTTC.